Sequencing of this T cell receptor (beta chain) was carried out in a study of blood T cell repertoires in COVID-19. Study in general: From the United States, Italy and Spain came samples of acute and convalescent COVID-19. Sources were T cells, B-cell-depleted T cells, or PBMCs; the material itself was cDNA or gDNA.

The CDR3 has 15 amino acids. The V and J ends lost 4 bases and 0 bases respectively, with 12 bases between them. Per the germline V gene, CDR1 is LNHDA and CDR2 is SQIVND (reference sequence). Here immunoSEQ multiplex PCR was the method, and the copy in TCRdb shows in-frame clones only, minus some. Among more than 150,000 clones listed, 80% to 90% were seen once. Sequencing input: PBMCs or T cells enriched from blood (not recorded which). This chain uses TRBV19 with TRBJ1-1; tentatively, D is TRBD1 (6 bases). The TCR originated in a woman between 45 and 60 years old who had recovered from COVID-19. In DNA, the CDR3 is TGTGCCAGTAGTAACGGACAGATAATGAACACTGAAGCTTTCTTT. Translated, it gives CASSNGQIMNTEAFF.